Listed below are T cell receptor beta chains from one sample, sequenced in a study of identical twins. TCRdb passed the 5' RACE reads through MiXCR, listing each CDR3 protein once. The profile covers nearly 900,000 distinct CDR3 sequences, with around an eighth appearing a single time and about 1.5% taken by the ten largest. These same records also appear under a second study, on yellow fever vaccine responses in identical twins.

The sample comprised PBMCs. These receptors came from a woman aged 18-30 years in good health. CDR3s include the opening cysteine and the closing phenylalanine or tryptophan. Each record gives: CDR3 protein, V gene, J gene.

CASSLARVSPLHF	TRBV12-3/TRBV12-4	TRBJ1-6
CAISESGADTQYF	TRBV10-3	TRBJ2-3
CASSQQAGGPNEQYF	TRBV14	TRBJ2-7
CASGGTGKSTDTQYF	TRBV2	TRBJ2-3
CSTTAGGNTDTQYF	TRBV20-1	TRBJ2-3
CASSEFVGANNSPLHF	TRBV6-1	TRBJ1-6
CASSFVEGADTQYF	TRBV5-1	TRBJ2-3
CSSRTVRGELFF	TRBV29-1	TRBJ2-2
CASTYGQGVNYGYTF	TRBV6-1	TRBJ1-2
CASSSPRVDNEQFF	TRBV7-9	TRBJ2-1
CASSFGHIQYF	TRBV28	TRBJ2-4